The next 6 T cell receptor beta chains were all read from a single sample in a study of shared clonotypes between healthy human individuals. TCRdb's copy holds only in-frame clones and misses some; the assay was immunoSEQ multiplex PCR. The sample holds a few hundred thousand clones; roughly 70% are singletons and the top ten take roughly a tenth. Sequences were obtained from memory CD4+ T cells sorted from blood. Subset in this sample: CD45RA-negative fraction. All receptors derive from a man aged 25-40 years in good health.

The chain carries TRBV28 and TRBJ2-1; tentative D call: TRBD2 (6 bases). The germline V and J ends were trimmed by 0 bases and 2 bases, with 11 bases remaining between them. The CDR3 length is 16 residues. CDR1 MDHEN and CDR2 SYDVKM come from the germline V gene. CDR3 residues: CASSLWREGTYNEQFF. The CDR3 DNA follows: TGTGCCAGCAGTTTATGGCGGGAAGGTACCTACAATGAGCAGTTCTTC. Using reference TRBV28 and TRBJ2-1 for the parts outside the CDR3, the full variable domain is DVKVTQSSRYLVKRTGEKVFLECVQDMDHENMFWYRQDPGLGLRLIYFSYDVKMKEKGDIPEGYSVSREKKERFSLILESASTNQTSMYLCASSLWREGTYNEQFFGPGTRLTVL.

The CDR3 nucleotides read TGCGCCAGCAGCCAAGTATTCCGAGATACGCAGTATTTT. Amino acids: CASSQVFRDTQYF. The rearrangement uses TRBV4-3 and TRBJ2-3; D uncertain. V gave up 1 base and J gave up 5 bases, with 7 bases separating them. Germline V gives CDR1 LGHNA, CDR2 YSLEER. The CDR3 is 13 residues long.

The chain is built from TRBV4-2 and TRBJ2-2, with TRBD2 matching 16 bases. The CDR3 extends over 17 amino acids. V trimming: 5 bases; J trimming: 3 bases; junction bases outside the gene matches: 3. Germline V gene lookup returns CDR1 LGHNA and CDR2 YNFKEQ. The CDR3 nucleotides are TGTGCCAGCAGCAAGGGACTAGCGGGAGGGGACACCGGGGAGCTGTTTTTT. Translation: CASSKGLAGGDTGELFF.

V usage is TRBV19 and J usage is TRBJ2-7; TRBD1 aligns across 11 bases. The CDR3 is made up of 15 amino acids. The germline V gene encodes CDR1 LNHDA and CDR2 SQIVND (reference sequence). J was trimmed by 5 bases and V by 3 bases; bases with no gene match: 6. The CDR3 DNA reads as TGTGCCAGTAGTATCCGGGACAGGGGGTTCGACGAGCAGTACTTC. Its translation is CASSIRDRGFDEQYF.

This chain connects TRBV29-1 to TRBJ2-1; either TRBD1 or TRBD2 may supply D (5 bases each). Germline V gives CDR1 SQVTM, CDR2 ANQGSEA. This CDR3 region has 13 residues. Trimming shortened V by 4 bases and J by 6 bases, and 13 bases separated the two germline ends. The CDR3 DNA reads TGCAGCGTTGCTTGGGGGATCCCCAATGAGCAGTTCTTC. Translating it yields CSVAWGIPNEQFF.

V usage is TRBV7-2 and J usage is TRBJ2-7, with D maybe TRBD2 (6 bases). Looked up from germline, CDR1 is SGHTA and CDR2 is FQGNSA. Trimming pared 4 bases from V and 5 bases from J, leaving 15 bases between. This CDR3 spans 14 amino acids. The CDR3 region has the DNA TGTGCCAGCAGCTCTCTCCCGGAGGGGCACGAGCAGTACTTC. This encodes CASSSLPEGHEQYF.